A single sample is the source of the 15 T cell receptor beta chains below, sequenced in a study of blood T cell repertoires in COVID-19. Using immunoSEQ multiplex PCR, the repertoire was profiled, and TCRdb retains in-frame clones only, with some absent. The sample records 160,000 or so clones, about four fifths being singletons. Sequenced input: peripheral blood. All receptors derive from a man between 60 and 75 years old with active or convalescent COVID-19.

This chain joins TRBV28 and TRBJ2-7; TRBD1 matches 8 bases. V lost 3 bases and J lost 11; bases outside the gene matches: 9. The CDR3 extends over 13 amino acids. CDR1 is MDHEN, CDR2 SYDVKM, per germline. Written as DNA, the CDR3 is TGTGCCAGCAGTTTCCCTGGACAGGGTAATAAGTACTTC. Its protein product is CASSFPGQGNKYF.

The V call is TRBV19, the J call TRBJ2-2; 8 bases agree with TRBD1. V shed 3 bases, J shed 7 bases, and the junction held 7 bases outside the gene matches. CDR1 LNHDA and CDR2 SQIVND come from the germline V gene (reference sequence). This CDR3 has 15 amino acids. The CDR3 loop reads CASSITRGLIGELFF. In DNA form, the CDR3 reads TGTGCCAGTAGTATTACCAGGGGGCTTATCGGGGAGCTGTTTTTT.

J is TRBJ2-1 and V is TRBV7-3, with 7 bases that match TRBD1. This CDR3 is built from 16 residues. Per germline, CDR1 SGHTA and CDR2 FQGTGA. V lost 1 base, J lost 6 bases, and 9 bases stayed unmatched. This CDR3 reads CASSLKGGAGANEQFF. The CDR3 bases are TGTGCCAGCAGCTTAAAAGGGGGCGCGGGCGCCAATGAGCAGTTCTTC. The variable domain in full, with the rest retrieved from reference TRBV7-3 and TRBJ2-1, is GAGVSQTPSNKVTEKGKYVELRCDPISGHTALYWYRQSLGQGPEFLIYFQGTGAADDSGLPNDRFFAVRPEGSVSTLKIQRTERGDSAVYLCASSLKGGAGANEQFFGPGTRLTVL.

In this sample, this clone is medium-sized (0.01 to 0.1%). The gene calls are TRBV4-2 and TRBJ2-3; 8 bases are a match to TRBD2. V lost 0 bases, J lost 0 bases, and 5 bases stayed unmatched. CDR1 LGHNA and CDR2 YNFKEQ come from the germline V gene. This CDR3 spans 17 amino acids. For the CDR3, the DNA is TGTGCCAGCAGCCAAGAAGGGCCTAGCGGGAGCACAGATACGCAGTATTTT. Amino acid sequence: CASSQEGPSGSTDTQYF.

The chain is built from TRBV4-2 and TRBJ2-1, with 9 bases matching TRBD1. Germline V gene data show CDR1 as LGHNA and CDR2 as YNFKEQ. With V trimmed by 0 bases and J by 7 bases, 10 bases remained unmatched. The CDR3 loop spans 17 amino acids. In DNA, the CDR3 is TGTGCCAGCAGCCAAGAAGTCCTAGGACAGGGGAAGAATGAGCAGTTCTTC. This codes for CASSQEVLGQGKNEQFF.

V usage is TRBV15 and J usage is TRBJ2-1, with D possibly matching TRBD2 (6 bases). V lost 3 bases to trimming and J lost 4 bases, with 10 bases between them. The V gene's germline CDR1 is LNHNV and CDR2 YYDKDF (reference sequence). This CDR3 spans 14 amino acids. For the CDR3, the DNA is TGTGCCACCAGCAGTTCCGGGACTTACAATGAGCAGTTCTTC. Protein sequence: CATSSSGTYNEQFF.

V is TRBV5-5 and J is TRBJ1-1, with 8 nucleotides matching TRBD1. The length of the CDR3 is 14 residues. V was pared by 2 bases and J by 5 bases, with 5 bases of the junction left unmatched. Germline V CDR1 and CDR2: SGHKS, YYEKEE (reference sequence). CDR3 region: CASSLTGGETEAFF. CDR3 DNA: TGTGCCAGCAGCTTAACAGGGGGGGAGACTGAAGCTTTCTTT. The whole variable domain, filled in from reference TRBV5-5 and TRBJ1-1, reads DAGVTQSPTHLIKTRGQQVTLRCSPISGHKSVSWYQQVLGQGPQFIFQYYEKEERGRGNFPDRFSARQFPNYSSELNVNALLLGDSALYLCASSLTGGETEAFFGQGTRLTVV.

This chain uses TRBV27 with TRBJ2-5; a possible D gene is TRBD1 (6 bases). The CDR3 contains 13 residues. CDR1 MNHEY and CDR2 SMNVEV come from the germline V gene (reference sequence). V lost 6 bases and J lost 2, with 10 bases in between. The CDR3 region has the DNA TGTGCCAGCAGCCCCGACAGGCAAGAGACCCAGTACTTC. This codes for CASSPDRQETQYF.

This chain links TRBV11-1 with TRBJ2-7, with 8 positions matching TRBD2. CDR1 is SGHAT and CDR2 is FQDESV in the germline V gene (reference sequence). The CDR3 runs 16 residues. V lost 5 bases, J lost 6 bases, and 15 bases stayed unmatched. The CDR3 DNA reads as TGTGCCAGCAGCCTTACCTTGCGGGGGGCGCCGGCCGAGCAGTACTTC. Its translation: CASSLTLRGAPAEQYF.

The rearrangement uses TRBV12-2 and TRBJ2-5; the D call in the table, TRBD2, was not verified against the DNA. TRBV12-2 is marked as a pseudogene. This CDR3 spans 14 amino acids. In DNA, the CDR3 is TGTGCAAGTCGCTCAAGCGGGCGGGGAGAGACCCAGTACTTC. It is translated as CASRSSGRGETQYF.

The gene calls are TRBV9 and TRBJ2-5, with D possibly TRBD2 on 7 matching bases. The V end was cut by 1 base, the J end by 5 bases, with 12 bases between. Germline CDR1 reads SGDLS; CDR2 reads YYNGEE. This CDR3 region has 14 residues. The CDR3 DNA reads TGTGCCAGCAGCGTATCTGGGGGGGCGGAGACCCAGTACTTC. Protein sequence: CASSVSGGAETQYF.

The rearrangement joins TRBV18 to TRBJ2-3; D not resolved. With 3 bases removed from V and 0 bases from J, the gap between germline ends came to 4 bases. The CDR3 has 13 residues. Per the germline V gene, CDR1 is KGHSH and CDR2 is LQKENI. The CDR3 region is CASSPPSTDTQYF. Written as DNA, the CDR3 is TGTGCCAGCTCACCCCCGAGCACAGATACGCAGTATTTT.

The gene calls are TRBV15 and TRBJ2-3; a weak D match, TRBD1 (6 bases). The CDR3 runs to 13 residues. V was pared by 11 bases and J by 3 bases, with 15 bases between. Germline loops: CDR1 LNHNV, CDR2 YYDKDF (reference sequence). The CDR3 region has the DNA TGTGCCTCGAGACAGGAGAGGACAGATACGCAGTATTTT. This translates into CASRQERTDTQYF. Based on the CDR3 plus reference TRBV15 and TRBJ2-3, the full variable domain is DAMVIQNPRYQVTQFGKPVTLSCSQTLNHNVMYWYQQKSSQAPKLLFHYYDKDFNNEADTPDNFQSRRPNTSFCFLDIRSPGLGDTAMYLCASRQERTDTQYFGPGTRLTVL.

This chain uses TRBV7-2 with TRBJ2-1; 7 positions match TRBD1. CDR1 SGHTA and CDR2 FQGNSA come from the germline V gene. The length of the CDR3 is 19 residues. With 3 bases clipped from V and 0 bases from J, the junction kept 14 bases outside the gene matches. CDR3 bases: TGTGCCAGCAGCTTGGGACGATCTACAGGGGCCCTCTCCTACAATGAGCAGTTCTTC. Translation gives CASSLGRSTGALSYNEQFF.

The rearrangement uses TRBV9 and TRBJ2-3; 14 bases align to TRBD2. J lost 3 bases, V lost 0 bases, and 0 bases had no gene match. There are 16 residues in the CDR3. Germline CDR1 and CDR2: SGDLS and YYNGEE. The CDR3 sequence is CASSVGLAGGTDTQYF. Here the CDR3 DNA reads TGTGCCAGCAGCGTAGGACTAGCGGGAGGGACAGATACGCAGTATTTT.